Below are 26 T cell receptor beta chains sequenced from a single sample in a study of beta chain features in type 1 diabetes (dated by TCRdb to the late 2010s). Broader findings and caveats from the paper: In all four CD4+ subsets, TCRB CDR3 length was moderately but significantly shorter in type 1 diabetes patients.

Receptor amplification or capture employed the immunoSEQ multiplex PCR assay. The entire isolated RNA was reverse transcribed using the High Capacity cDNA Reverse Transcription Kit, and thus expressed TCRB transcripts were sequenced. TCRdb holds this immuneACCESS table with in-frame rearrangements only. Some clones are missing; in checked studies, unresolved V genes explain under half, and the rest has no known cause. Recorded for this sample are nearly 350,000 clones; around 8.5% of them occurred a single time. The top ten constitute 0.9% to 1.1% of the sample. These receptors' targets are unknown. Sequenced sample: central memory CD4+ T cells from blood. These receptors were collected from a young man with type 1 diabetes.

The chain is built from TRBV28 and TRBJ1-2; D is uncertain. V was trimmed by 5 bases and J by 4 bases, leaving 11 bases between them. Germline assignment: CDR1 MDHEN and CDR2 SYDVKM. The CDR3 loop spans 13 amino acids. As DNA, the CDR3 is TGTGCCAGCAGTGAAGGACGGGCCTATGGCTACACCTTC. Translated: CASSEGRAYGYTF.

This clone was seen only a few times. The J gene is TRBJ2-1, the V gene TRBV10-3, with D tentatively TRBD2 (5 bases). V lost 10 bases and J lost 6, with 16 bases in between. CDR3 length: 13 amino acids. Germline lookup yields CDR1 ENHRY and CDR2 SYGVKD. CDR3 sequence: CATRDMIPNEQFF. As DNA, the CDR3 is TGTGCCACCCGGGATATGATTCCCAATGAGCAGTTCTTC.

The chain uses TRBV7-9 and TRBJ2-3; 7 bases agree with TRBD2. The CDR3 spans 14 residues. Trimming removed 5 bases from V and 2 bases from J; junction bases left unmatched: 4. Germline V gene sequence: CDR1 SEHNR, CDR2 FQNEAQ (reference sequence). CDR3 in DNA: TGTGCCAGCAGCCTACTAGCGATCACAGATACGCAGTATTTT. Translated, it gives CASSLLAITDTQYF. Filled out from reference TRBV7-9 and TRBJ2-3, the complete variable domain reads DTGVSQNPRHKITKRGQNVTFRCDPISEHNRLYWYRQTLGQGPEFLTYFQNEAQLEKSRLLSDRFSAERPKGSFSTLEIQRTEQGDSAMYLCASSLLAITDTQYFGPGTRLTVL.

V is TRBV15 and J is TRBJ2-1, with D perhaps being TRBD1 or TRBD2 (5 bases each). Germline CDR1 and CDR2: LNHNV and YYDKDF (reference sequence). The length of the CDR3 is 16 residues. V shed 0 bases and J shed 4 bases, with 13 bases lying between them. CDR3 DNA: TGTGCCACCAGCAGAGACCGCCAGGGACCTTACAATGAGCAGTTCTTC. As protein: CATSRDRQGPYNEQFF.

The chain couples TRBV6-6 to TRBJ2-1, with D perhaps matching TRBD2 (5 bases). The ends were cut back, 5 bases at V and 9 bases at J, with 8 bases in the middle. The CDR3 is made up of 11 amino acids. Germline assignment: CDR1 MNHNY and CDR2 SVGAGI (reference sequence). The DNA of the CDR3 is TGTGCCAGCAGTCCCCGGGGTGAGCAGTTCTTC. Its protein is CASSPRGEQFF.

J is TRBJ1-1 and V is TRBV6-1; D ambiguous. The CDR3 has 14 amino acids. Germline assignment: CDR1 MNHNS and CDR2 SASEGT. V was shortened by 2 bases and J by 1 base, with 8 bases between the two germline ends. The CDR3 reads CASSETFGNTEAFF. For the CDR3, the DNA is TGTGCCAGCAGTGAAACTTTCGGGAACACTGAAGCTTTCTTT.

This clone was observed a handful of times. V and J are TRBV15 and TRBJ1-5, with 9 bases matching TRBD1. The CDR3 loop spans 16 amino acids. After removal of 1 base from V and 6 bases from J, the junction contained 7 bases not matched to a gene. Per the germline V gene, CDR1 is LNHNV and CDR2 is YYDKDF (reference sequence). CDR3 residues: CATSRVGTGFSQPQHF. The CDR3 DNA sequence: TGTGCCACCAGCAGAGTGGGGACAGGGTTTAGTCAGCCCCAGCATTTT.

This sequence joins TRBV7-9 and TRBJ1-4; D gene unclear. The CDR3 spans 15 residues. The V gene lost 4 bases and the J gene lost 2 bases, with 11 bases spanning the gap. Germline assignment: CDR1 SEHNR and CDR2 FQNEAQ (reference sequence). This CDR3 is CASSSSTPTNEKLFF. As DNA, the CDR3 is TGTGCCAGCAGCTCCTCGACGCCTACTAATGAAAAACTGTTTTTT.

The rearrangement joins TRBV7-2 to TRBJ2-5; 7 bases agree with TRBD1. The CDR3 is 14 residues long. After removal of 5 bases from V and 5 bases from J, the junction contained 8 bases not matched to a gene. Per the germline V gene, CDR1 is SGHTA and CDR2 is FQGNSA. The DNA of the CDR3 is TGTGCCAGCAGCCCACAGGGGTTCGGGGAGACCCAGTACTTC. Protein sequence: CASSPQGFGETQYF.

The V call is TRBV12-5, the J call TRBJ2-1; 11 bases are a match to TRBD1. The V segment lost 6 bases and the J segment 6 bases; nucleotides outside the gene matches: 4. Per the germline V gene, CDR1 is LGHNT and CDR2 is FRNRAP. This CDR3 contains 14 residues. The CDR3 here is CASGTGQGGNEQFF. The CDR3, as DNA: TGTGCTAGTGGAACGGGACAGGGGGGCAATGAGCAGTTCTTC.

The sample holds a few counts of this clone. The chain uses TRBV7-2 and TRBJ2-7, with 10 bases fitting TRBD2. The ends lost 6 bases at V and 0 bases at J; junction bases unmatched: 2. Germline assignment: CDR1 SGHTA and CDR2 FQGNSA. CDR3 length equals 14 residues. The CDR3 is CASRQRGGSYEQYF. CDR3 nucleotide sequence: TGTGCCAGCAGGCAGCGGGGGGGCTCCTACGAGCAGTACTTC. Variable domain in full (rest from reference TRBV7-2 and TRBJ2-7): GAGVSQSPSNKVTEKGKDVELRCDPISGHTALYWYRQSLGQGLEFLIYFQGNSAPDKSGLPSDRFSAERTGGSVSTLTIQRTQQEDSAVYLCASRQRGGSYEQYFGPGTRLTVT.

The chain combines TRBV18 with TRBJ2-3; D ambiguous. The CDR3 is made up of 16 amino acids. Germline V lookup: CDR1 KGHSH, CDR2 LQKENI. V was clipped by 3 bases and J by 1 base, with 14 bases between them. The DNA for the CDR3 is TGTGCCAGCTCACCTCCCTTTGGGGTGCGCACAGATACGCAGTATTTT. Its translation: CASSPPFGVRTDTQYF.

The CDR3 DNA follows: TGTGCCAGCAGCTTAGGAAGAGGGGGTATACTCGGCTACACCTTC. It codes for CASSLGRGGILGYTF. This chain joins TRBV7-9 and TRBJ1-2; possible D gene TRBD1, 6 bases. This CDR3 contains 15 residues. The germline CDR1 and CDR2 sequences are SEHNR and FQNEAQ (reference sequence). V lost 1 base and J 8 bases, leaving 17 bases between the germline ends.

Regarding this clone: Other nucleotide sequences from this sample produce the same CDR3. The chain joins TRBV7-2 to TRBJ2-5; D uncertain. The CDR3 length is 14 residues. Germline CDR1 reads SGHTA; CDR2 reads FQGNSA. V dropped 6 bases and J dropped 5 bases, with 16 bases sitting between them. The CDR3 DNA reads as TGTGCCAGCAGTGGGCTGGAGCGCAGGGAGACCCAGTACTTC. It encodes CASSGLERRETQYF. The full variable domain, completed using reference TRBV7-2 and TRBJ2-5, is GAGVSQSPSNKVTEKGKDVELRCDPISGHTALYWYRQSLGQGLEFLIYFQGNSAPDKSGLPSDRFSAERTGGSVSTLTIQRTQQEDSAVYLCASSGLERRETQYFGPGTRLLVL.

This clone was found a few times. V and J are TRBV7-9 and TRBJ1-3; 10 nucleotides line up with TRBD1. Germline V gives CDR1 SEHNR, CDR2 FQNEAQ (reference sequence). This CDR3 has 14 residues. With 6 bases clipped from V and 7 bases from J, the junction kept 6 bases outside the gene matches. Here the CDR3 reads CASSLDRGRNTIYF. CDR3 nucleotide sequence: TGTGCCAGCAGTCTCGACAGGGGGCGGAACACCATATATTTT.

This clone showed up just a few times. The chain is built from TRBV6-1 and TRBJ2-5; tentatively, D is TRBD1 or TRBD2 (6 bases each). This CDR3 has 14 residues. Germline V gives CDR1 MNHNS, CDR2 SASEGT. V lost 6 bases and J lost 2, with 13 bases in between. The DNA of the CDR3 is TGTGCCAGCAGGCCGACGGGGGCACAAGAGACCCAGTACTTC. Protein: CASRPTGAQETQYF.

V usage is TRBV27 and J usage is TRBJ2-7; D is undetermined. Germline V lookup: CDR1 MNHEY, CDR2 SMNVEV (reference sequence). The V and J ends lost 3 bases and 0 bases respectively, with 6 bases between them. The CDR3 covers 13 residues. The CDR3 region is CASSLAFSYEQYF. CDR3 in DNA: TGTGCCAGCAGTTTGGCCTTCTCCTACGAGCAGTACTTC.

This clone was seen a handful of times. The V gene is TRBV2, the J gene TRBJ1-1; D perhaps matches TRBD1 (5 bases). The CDR3 is 13 amino acids. V lost 7 bases, J lost 2 bases, and 11 bases lay in between. In germline, CDR1 is SNHLY, CDR2 FYNNEI. CDR3 sequence: CASIGAGNTEAFF. The CDR3 region has the DNA TGTGCCAGCATCGGGGCTGGAAACACTGAAGCTTTCTTT.

The rearrangement joins TRBV11-2 to TRBJ2-3; 12 nucleotides align to TRBD2. Germline V gives CDR1 SGHAT, CDR2 FQNNGV. V lost 4 bases, J lost 6 bases, and 11 bases stayed unmatched. The CDR3 totals 17 residues. CDR3 nucleotides: TGTGCCAGCAGCTACCTGCTAGCGGGGGGGCCCGCCGATACGCAGTATTTT. Its protein is CASSYLLAGGPADTQYF.

This clone was detected ten times or more. The chain combines TRBV13 with TRBJ2-3; TRBD1 is a possible D gene (6 bases). The CDR3 is 16 residues long. The germline CDR1 and CDR2 sequences are PRHDT and FYEKMQ (reference sequence). The V and J ends lost 2 bases and 0 bases respectively, with 12 bases between them. As DNA, the CDR3 is TGTGCCAGCAGCTTATTCGGGACACGAAGCACAGATACGCAGTATTTT. This translates into CASSLFGTRSTDTQYF.

This clone has only a few counts. DNA for the CDR3: TGTGCCAGCTCACCACAGCAGGGGAACAATCAGCCCCAGCATTTT. Protein: CASSPQQGNNQPQHF. The V call is TRBV18, the J call TRBJ1-5; D is perhaps TRBD1 (6 bases). The CDR3 is 15 amino acids. The V gene lost 1 base and the J gene lost 3 bases, with 10 bases spanning the gap. Germline assignment: CDR1 KGHSH and CDR2 LQKENI.

Turning to this clone: Other DNA sequences from this sample encode an identical CDR3 as well. This rearrangement joins TRBV5-1 to TRBJ2-7; D may be TRBD2 (7 bases). CDR3 size: 15 residues. Between the trimmed V and J ends, which lost 0 bases and 3 bases, there was a span of 13 bases. The germline CDR1 and CDR2 sequences are SGHRS and YFSETQ. The DNA of the CDR3 is TGCGCCAGCAGCTTGGGGGGCGGGGGCTTCTACGAGCAGTACTTC. The encoded protein is CASSLGGGGFYEQYF.

The sample holds a few counts of this clone. The CDR3: CASNQGTVNQPQHF. The CDR3 bases are TGTGCCAGCAATCAAGGGACAGTTAATCAGCCCCAGCATTTT. The V and J genes are TRBV7-2 and TRBJ1-5; 7 positions agree with TRBD1. Germline V lookup: CDR1 SGHTA, CDR2 FQGNSA. The CDR3 loop spans 14 amino acids. V lost 7 bases and J lost 4; bases outside the gene matches: 7.

V gene TRBV7-2 combines with J gene TRBJ1-5; the match to TRBD1 covers 8 bases. Germline V gene data show CDR1 as SGHTA and CDR2 as FQGNSA. V was pared by 0 bases and J by 8 bases, with 6 bases of the junction left unmatched. The CDR3 contains 15 residues. The CDR3 DNA is TGTGCCAGCAGCTTAGCGGGGACAGGCTCAGAGCCCCAGCATTTT. Protein sequence: CASSLAGTGSEPQHF.

Concerning this clone: Other DNA sequences in this sample translate to the same CDR3. The V and J genes are TRBV29-1 and TRBJ2-7; D unclear. Germline lookup yields CDR1 SQVTM and CDR2 ANQGSEA. This CDR3 region has 13 residues. V lost 4 bases and J 1 base, leaving 11 bases between the germline ends. The CDR3 coding sequence is TGCAGCGTTGGTGGACCGAGGTCCTACGAGCAGTACTTC. Its translation is CSVGGPRSYEQYF.

This clone has just a few counts. The J gene is TRBJ1-6, the V gene TRBV5-1, with D perhaps matching TRBD1 (6 bases). The CDR3 covers 16 residues. Trimming stripped 3 bases from V and 7 bases from J, with 17 bases between. Germline assignment: CDR1 SGHRS and CDR2 YFSETQ. The CDR3 sequence is CASSWDTPNPNSPLHF. DNA for the CDR3: TGCGCCAGCAGCTGGGACACCCCGAACCCCAATTCACCCCTCCACTTT.